What follows are 13 T cell receptor beta chains derived from one specimen sequenced in a study of CXCR3-negative and CXCR3-positive naive CD8 T cells (dated by TCRdb to the late 2010s). These reads were obtained on a NextSeq 550. The Human TCR Profiling Kit (MiLaboratory) was used to prepare UMI-labeled 5' RACE TRB cDNA libraries. TCRdb reprocessed the raw reads; every CDR3 protein sequence is a single record, and DNA is not supplied. The table kept for this sample lists about 43,000 distinct CDR3 sequences. The leading ten clones occupy around 11% of the sample. The specimen was memory CD8+ T cells from blood. The cell subset or site label for this specimen denotes: conventional CD8+ memory T cells (TMEM), sorted as controls. All receptors come from a human donor in good health. Some clones in this sample may be carry-over from other donors' samples.

V gene TRBV20-1 combines with J gene TRBJ1-4; TCRdb lists TRBD1, though no DNA is available to test this call. This CDR3 region has 16 residues. Germline CDR1 and CDR2: DFQATT and SNEGSKA (reference sequence). The CDR3 protein is CSARSYRQGRSEKLFF.

This clonotype shows up as medium-sized by frequency. This chain joins TRBV12-3 or TRBV12-4 and TRBJ2-7. This CDR3 region has 12 residues. CDR3: CASSLIDYEQYF.

The chain uses TRBV7-9 and TRBJ2-7; TCRdb's D gene call, TRBD2, goes unchecked for lack of DNA. Germline V gene data show CDR1 as SEHNR and CDR2 as FQNEAQ (reference sequence). This CDR3 contains 13 residues. CDR3 residues: CASSLRGIDEQYF.

The chain couples TRBV5-1 to TRBJ1-6; the TCRdb D gene call, TRBD1, has no DNA to confirm it. This CDR3 is 16 amino acids long. Germline V gene sequence: CDR1 SGHRS, CDR2 YFSETQ. The CDR3 protein is CASSLPPPGANSPLHF. Supplemented by reference TRBV5-1 and TRBJ1-6, the full variable domain reads KAGVTQTPRYLIKTRGQQVTLSCSPISGHRSVSWYQQTPGQGLQFLFEYFSETQRNKGNFPGRFSGRQFSNSRSEMNVSTLELGDSALYLCASSLPPPGANSPLHFGNGTRLTVT.

V is TRBV4-3 and J is TRBJ1-1; the TRBD1 assignment by TCRdb is unverifiable without DNA. This CDR3 has 15 amino acids. Germline V gene data show CDR1 as LGHNA and CDR2 as YSLEER. CDR3 sequence: CASSQDRAVNTEAFF.

The genes are TRBV7-2 and TRBJ1-1; with no DNA, the TCRdb D assignment of TRBD1 cannot be verified. The CDR3 has 14 amino acids. Germline loops: CDR1 SGHTA, CDR2 FQGNSA. Here the CDR3 reads CASSHTTDNTEAFF. The variable domain in full, with the rest retrieved from reference TRBV7-2 and TRBJ1-1, is GAGVSQSPSNKVTEKGKDVELRCDPISGHTALYWYRQSLGQGLEFLIYFQGNSAPDKSGLPSDRFSAERTGGSVSTLTIQRTQQEDSAVYLCASSHTTDNTEAFFGQGTRLTVV.

The J gene is TRBJ2-3, the V gene TRBV7-2; TCRdb picks TRBD2, but there is no DNA to check that call. Germline V gene data show CDR1 as SGHTA and CDR2 as FQGNSA. This CDR3 region has 15 residues. The CDR3 sequence: CASSPIAGLTDTQYF.

The gene calls are TRBV19 and TRBJ2-1; lacking DNA, the TRBD1 call made by TCRdb goes unchecked. Per germline, CDR1 LNHDA and CDR2 SQIVND (reference sequence). The CDR3 is 15 amino acids. The CDR3 spells CASTLTGGEYNEQFF.

The chain couples TRBV4-2 to TRBJ1-2. The V gene's germline CDR1 is LGHNA and CDR2 YNFKEQ. The CDR3 is 15 amino acids. The CDR3 reads CASSPSAGANYGYTF.

J is TRBJ2-1 and V is TRBV5-1. This CDR3 has 16 amino acids. Germline CDR1 and CDR2: SGHRS and YFSETQ. The CDR3 here is CASSPEPQSSYNEQFF.

The J gene is TRBJ2-3, the V gene TRBV29-1; the TRBD2 assignment by TCRdb is unverifiable without DNA. The CDR3 runs 17 residues. CDR1 and CDR2 (germline): SQVTM, ANQGSEA. The CDR3 sequence: CSVEGVASQYFTDTQYF.

The chain employs TRBV27 and TRBJ1-2; the D call of TRBD1 rests on TCRdb alone, since no DNA is present to check it. Germline values: CDR1 MNHEY, CDR2 SMNVEV (reference sequence). This CDR3 is 14 amino acids long. CDR3 in amino acids: CASSPLTGYHGYTF.

The chain combines TRBV28 with TRBJ1-1; TCRdb proposes TRBD1, but this gene call is untestable without DNA. The CDR3 is made up of 17 amino acids. Germline V lookup: CDR1 MDHEN, CDR2 SYDVKM. CDR3 protein: CASSLLGFDRGGTEAFF. Filled out from reference TRBV28 and TRBJ1-1, the complete variable domain reads DVKVTQSSRYLVKRTGEKVFLECVQDMDHENMFWYRQDPGLGLRLIYFSYDVKMKEKGDIPEGYSVSREKKERFSLILESASTNQTSMYLCASSLLGFDRGGTEAFFGQGTRLTVV.